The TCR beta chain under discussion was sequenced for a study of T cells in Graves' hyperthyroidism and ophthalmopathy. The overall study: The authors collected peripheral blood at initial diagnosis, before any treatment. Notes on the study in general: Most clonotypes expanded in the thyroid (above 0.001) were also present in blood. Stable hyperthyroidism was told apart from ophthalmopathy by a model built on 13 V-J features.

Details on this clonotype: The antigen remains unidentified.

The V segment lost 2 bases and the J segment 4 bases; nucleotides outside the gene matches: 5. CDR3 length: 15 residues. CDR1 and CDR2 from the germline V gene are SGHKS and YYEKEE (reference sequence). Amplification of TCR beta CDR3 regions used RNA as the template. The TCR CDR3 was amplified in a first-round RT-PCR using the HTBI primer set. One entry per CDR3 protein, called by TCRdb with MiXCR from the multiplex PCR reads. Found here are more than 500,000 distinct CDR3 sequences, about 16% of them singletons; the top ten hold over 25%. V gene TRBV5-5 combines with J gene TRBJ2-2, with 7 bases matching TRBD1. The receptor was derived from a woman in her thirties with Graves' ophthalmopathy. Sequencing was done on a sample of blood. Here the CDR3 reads CASSFFSGGTGELFF. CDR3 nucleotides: TGTGCCAGCAGCTTCTTTTCAGGGGGCACCGGGGAGCTGTTTTTT.